The following is a T cell receptor beta chain sequence with its context. The sample belongs to a study of blood T cell repertoires in COVID-19. Study-level information: T cells, B-cell-depleted T cells, or PBMCs provided the cDNA or gDNA that served as material.

Cohort 3 donors were reported recovered after two negative PCRs, clearance, or symptom resolution. The authors' processing: Nucleated cell number was recorded as an estimate derived from reference gene primer amplification. Libraries were prepared by immunoSEQ multiplex PCR; TCRdb keeps only in-frame clonotypes and omits some of them. The D gene and trimming were derived from the DNA, and the V and J assignments and clone size from that table. This table has around 62,000 clones, around 89% appearing once. Germline V lookup: CDR1 SGDLS, CDR2 YYNGEE. The CDR3 runs to 14 residues. Germline trimming cut 0 bases from V and 2 bases from J; bases unmatched to any gene: 2.

The chain couples TRBV9 to TRBJ2-7; TRBD1 agrees at 7 bases. Sequences were obtained from PBMCs or T cells enriched from blood (not recorded which). The sequence was collected from a woman aged 40 to 50 who had recovered from COVID-19. The CDR3 here is CASSVGDRAYEQYF. CDR3 coding DNA: TGTGCCAGCAGCGTAGGGGACAGAGCCTACGAGCAGTACTTC.